The clone carrying this T cell receptor beta chain was found a few times. Preparation of the TCRbeta library used unique molecular identifiers. Using its own MiXCR run on the PCR reads, TCRdb lists one record per CDR3 protein. Of around 200,000 distinct CDR3 sequences in the sample, roughly 9% were seen once. This entry is derived from a study of T-cell reconstitution after alpha-beta-depleted transplantation in children. Trimming at V came to 4 bases and at J to 1 base, leaving 5 bases not matched to a gene. The CDR3 is 15 residues long. CDR1 and CDR2 (germline): SGHTS, YDEGEE. The receptor was isolated from a human donor who donated a stem cell graft to a child with acute lymphoblastic leukemia. The V call is TRBV5-8, the J call TRBJ1-1, with 9 bases aligning to TRBD1. This sample comprised PBMCs from the stem cell graft donor, obtained from the stem cell graft. CDR3 nucleotide sequence: TGTGCCAGCAGCGCTCGGACAGGGGAGAACACTGAAGCTTTCTTT. Translation: CASSARTGENTEAFF.